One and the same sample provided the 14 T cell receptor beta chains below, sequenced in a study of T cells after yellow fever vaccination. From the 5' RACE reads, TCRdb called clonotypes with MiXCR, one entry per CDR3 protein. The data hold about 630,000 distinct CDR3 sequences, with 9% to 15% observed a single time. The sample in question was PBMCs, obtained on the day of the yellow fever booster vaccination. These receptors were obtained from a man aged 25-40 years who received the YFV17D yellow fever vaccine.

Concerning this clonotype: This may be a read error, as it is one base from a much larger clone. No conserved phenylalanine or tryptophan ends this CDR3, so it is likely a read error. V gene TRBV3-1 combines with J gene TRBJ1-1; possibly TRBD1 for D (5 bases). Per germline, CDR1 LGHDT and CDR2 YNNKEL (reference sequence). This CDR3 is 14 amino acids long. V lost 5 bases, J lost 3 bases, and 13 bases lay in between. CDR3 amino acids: CASSYGGGYTEAFI. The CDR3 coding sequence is TGTGCCAGCAGCTACGGTGGGGGGTACACTGAAGCTTTCATT.

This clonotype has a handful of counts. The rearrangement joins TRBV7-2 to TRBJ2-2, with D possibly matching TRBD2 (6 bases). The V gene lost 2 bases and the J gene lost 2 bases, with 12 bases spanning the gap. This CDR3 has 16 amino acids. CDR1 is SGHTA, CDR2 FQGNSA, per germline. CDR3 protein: CASSLYGSRNTGELFF. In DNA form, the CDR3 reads TGTGCCAGCAGCTTATACGGGAGCCGAAACACCGGGGAGCTGTTTTTT.

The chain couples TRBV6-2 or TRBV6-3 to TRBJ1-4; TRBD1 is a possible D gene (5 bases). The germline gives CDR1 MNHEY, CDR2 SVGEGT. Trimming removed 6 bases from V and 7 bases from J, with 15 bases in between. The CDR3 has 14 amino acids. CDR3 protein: CASSSREESEKLFF. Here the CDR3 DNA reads TGTGCCAGCAGCAGCAGGGAGGAGTCTGAAAAACTGTTTTTT.

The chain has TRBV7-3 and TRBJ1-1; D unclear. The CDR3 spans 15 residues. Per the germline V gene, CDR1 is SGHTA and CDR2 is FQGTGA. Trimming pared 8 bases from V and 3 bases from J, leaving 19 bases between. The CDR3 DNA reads TGTGCCAGCCGAAGAAGAGTGGGTTCGGACACTGAAGCTTTCTTT. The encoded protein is CASRRRVGSDTEAFF.

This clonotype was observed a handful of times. Here the CDR3 reads CATSRDWGRLAGVMELFF. CDR3 DNA sequence: TGTGCCACCAGCAGAGATTGGGGTAGACTAGCGGGAGTGATGGAGCTGTTTTTT. V gene TRBV15 combines with J gene TRBJ2-2; 12 bases agree with TRBD2. V trimming: 0 bases; J trimming: 10 bases; junction bases outside the gene matches: 12. Germline lookup yields CDR1 LNHNV and CDR2 YYDKDF (reference sequence). The CDR3 totals 18 residues.

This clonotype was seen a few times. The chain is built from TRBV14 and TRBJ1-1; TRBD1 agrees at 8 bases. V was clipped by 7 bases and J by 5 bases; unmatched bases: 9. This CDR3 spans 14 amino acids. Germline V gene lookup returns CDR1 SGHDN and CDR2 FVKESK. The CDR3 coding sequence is TGTGCCAGCAACCCGACAGGGGAGGGGACTGAAGCTTTCTTT. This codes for CASNPTGEGTEAFF.

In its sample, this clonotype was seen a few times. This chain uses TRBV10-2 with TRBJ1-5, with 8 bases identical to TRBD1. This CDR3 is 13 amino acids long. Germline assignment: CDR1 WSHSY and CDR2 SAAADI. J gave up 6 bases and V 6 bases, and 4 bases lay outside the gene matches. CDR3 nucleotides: TGCGCCAGCAGGGGACAGGTTGGTCAGCCCCAGCATTTT. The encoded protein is CASRGQVGQPQHF.

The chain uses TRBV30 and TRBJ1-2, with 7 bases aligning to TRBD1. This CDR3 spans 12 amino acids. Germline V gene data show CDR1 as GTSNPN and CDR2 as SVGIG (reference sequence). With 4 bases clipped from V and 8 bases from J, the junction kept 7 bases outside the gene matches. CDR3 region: CAWKGAGSGYTF. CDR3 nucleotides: TGTGCCTGGAAGGGGGCAGGTAGCGGCTACACCTTC.

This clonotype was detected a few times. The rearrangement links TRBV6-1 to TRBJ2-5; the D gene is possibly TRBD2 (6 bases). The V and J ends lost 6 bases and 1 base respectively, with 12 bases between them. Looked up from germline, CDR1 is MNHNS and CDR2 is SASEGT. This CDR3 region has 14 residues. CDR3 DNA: TGTGCCAGCAGAGACCCGGGACTCCAAGAGACCCAGTACTTC. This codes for CASRDPGLQETQYF.

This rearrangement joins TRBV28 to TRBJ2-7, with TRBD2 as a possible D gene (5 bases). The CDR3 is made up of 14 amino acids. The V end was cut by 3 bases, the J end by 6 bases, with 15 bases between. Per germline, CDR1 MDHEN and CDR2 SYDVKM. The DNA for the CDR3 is TGTGCCAGCAGTTTTCGGGGTGGGTCTGTCGAGCAGTACTTC. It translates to CASSFRGGSVEQYF.

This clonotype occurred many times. The CDR3: CASSLTGTSYNEQFF. The DNA of the CDR3 is TGTGCCAGCAGCCTGACCGGGACTAGCTACAATGAGCAGTTCTTC. This rearrangement joins TRBV11-2 to TRBJ2-1; 8 bases agree with TRBD2. The CDR3 extends over 15 amino acids. V lost 5 bases to trimming and J lost 3 bases; unmatched junction nucleotides: 6. Germline-derived CDR1 and CDR2 are SGHAT and FQNNGV.

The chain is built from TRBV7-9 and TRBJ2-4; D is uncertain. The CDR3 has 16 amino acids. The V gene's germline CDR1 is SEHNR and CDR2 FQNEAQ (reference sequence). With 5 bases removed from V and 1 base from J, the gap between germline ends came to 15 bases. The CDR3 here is CASSPPRSVAKNIQYF. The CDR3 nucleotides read TGTGCCAGCAGCCCCCCCCGGTCCGTCGCCAAAAACATTCAGTACTTC.

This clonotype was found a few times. CDR3 in DNA: TGCAGTCAGATGGAGACGGTCCAAGAGACCCAGTACTTC. Amino acids: CSQMETVQETQYF. The rearrangement links TRBV20-1 to TRBJ2-5, with D unclear. The CDR3 runs to 13 residues. The V end lost 8 bases, the J end lost 1 base, and 14 bases lay between the germline ends. The V gene's germline CDR1 is DFQATT and CDR2 SNEGSKA (reference sequence).

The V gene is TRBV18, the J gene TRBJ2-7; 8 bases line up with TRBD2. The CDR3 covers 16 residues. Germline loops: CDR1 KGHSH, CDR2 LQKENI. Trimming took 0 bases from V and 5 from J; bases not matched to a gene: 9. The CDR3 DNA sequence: TGTGCCAGCTCACCACCGGGCGGGGGGAAAAGTCACGAGCAGTACTTC. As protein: CASSPPGGGKSHEQYF.